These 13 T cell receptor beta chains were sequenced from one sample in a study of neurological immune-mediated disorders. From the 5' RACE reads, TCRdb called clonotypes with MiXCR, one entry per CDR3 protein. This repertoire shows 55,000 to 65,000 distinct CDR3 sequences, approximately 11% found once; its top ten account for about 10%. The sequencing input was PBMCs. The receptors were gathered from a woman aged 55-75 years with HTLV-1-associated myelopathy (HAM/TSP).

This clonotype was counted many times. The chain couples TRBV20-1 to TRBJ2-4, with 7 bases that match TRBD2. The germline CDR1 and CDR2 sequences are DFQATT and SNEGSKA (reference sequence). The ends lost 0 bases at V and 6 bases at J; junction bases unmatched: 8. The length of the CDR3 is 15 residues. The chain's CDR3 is CSARDIPSGGNIQYF. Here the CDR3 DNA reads TGCAGTGCTAGAGATATCCCTAGCGGTGGAAACATTCAGTACTTC.

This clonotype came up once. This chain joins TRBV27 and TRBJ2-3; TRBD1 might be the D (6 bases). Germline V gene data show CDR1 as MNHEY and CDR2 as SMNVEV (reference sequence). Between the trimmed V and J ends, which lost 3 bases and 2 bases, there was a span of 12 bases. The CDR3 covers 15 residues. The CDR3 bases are TGTGCCAGCAGTTTTCCTGGACAGTTCACAGATACGCAGTATTTT. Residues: CASSFPGQFTDTQYF.

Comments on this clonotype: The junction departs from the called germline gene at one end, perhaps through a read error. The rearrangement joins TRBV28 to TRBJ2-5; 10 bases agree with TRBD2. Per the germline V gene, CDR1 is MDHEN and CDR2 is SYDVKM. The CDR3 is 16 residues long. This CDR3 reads CAISLRTSGPQETQYF. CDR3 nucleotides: TGTGCCATCAGTTTACGGACTAGCGGACCCCAAGAGACCCAGTACTTC.

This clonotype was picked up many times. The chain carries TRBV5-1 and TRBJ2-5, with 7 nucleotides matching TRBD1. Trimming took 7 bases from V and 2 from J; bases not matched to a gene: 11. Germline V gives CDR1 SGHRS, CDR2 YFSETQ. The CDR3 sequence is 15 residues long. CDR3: CASAKGTEQQETQYF. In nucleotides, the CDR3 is TGCGCCAGCGCAAAAGGGACAGAACAACAAGAGACCCAGTACTTC.

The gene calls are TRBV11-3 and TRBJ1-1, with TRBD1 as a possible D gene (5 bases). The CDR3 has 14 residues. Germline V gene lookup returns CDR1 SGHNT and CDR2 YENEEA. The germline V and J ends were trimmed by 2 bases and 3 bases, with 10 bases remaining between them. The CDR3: CASSLYGGDTEAFF. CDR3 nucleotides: TGTGCCAGCAGCTTATATGGGGGAGACACTGAAGCTTTCTTT.

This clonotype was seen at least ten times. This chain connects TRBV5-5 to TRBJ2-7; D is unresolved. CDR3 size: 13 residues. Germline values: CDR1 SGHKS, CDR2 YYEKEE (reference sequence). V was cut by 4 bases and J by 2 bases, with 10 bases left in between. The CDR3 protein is CASSVAGAYEQYF. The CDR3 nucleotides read TGTGCCAGCAGCGTCGCAGGAGCCTACGAGCAGTACTTC.

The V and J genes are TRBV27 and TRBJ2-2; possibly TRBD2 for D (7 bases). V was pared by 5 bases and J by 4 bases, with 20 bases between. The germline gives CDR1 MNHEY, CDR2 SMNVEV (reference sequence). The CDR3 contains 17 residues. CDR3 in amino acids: CASSLTMAGAVTGELFF. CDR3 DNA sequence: TGTGCCAGCAGTCTAACGATGGCGGGGGCAGTCACCGGGGAGCTGTTTTTT.

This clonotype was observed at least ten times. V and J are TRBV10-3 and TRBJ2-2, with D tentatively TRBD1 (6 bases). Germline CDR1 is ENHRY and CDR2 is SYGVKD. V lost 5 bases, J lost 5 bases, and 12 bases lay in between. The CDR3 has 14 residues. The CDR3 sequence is CAISRRGETGELFF. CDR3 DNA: TGTGCCATCAGTCGCAGGGGCGAGACCGGGGAGCTGTTTTTT.

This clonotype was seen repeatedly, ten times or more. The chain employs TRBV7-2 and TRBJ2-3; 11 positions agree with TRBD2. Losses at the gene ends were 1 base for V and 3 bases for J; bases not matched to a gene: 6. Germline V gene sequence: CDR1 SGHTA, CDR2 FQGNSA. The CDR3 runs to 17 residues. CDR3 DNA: TGTGCCAGCAGCTTAGTAGCGGGAGGGCTTGAAACAGATACGCAGTATTTT. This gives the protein CASSLVAGGLETDTQYF.

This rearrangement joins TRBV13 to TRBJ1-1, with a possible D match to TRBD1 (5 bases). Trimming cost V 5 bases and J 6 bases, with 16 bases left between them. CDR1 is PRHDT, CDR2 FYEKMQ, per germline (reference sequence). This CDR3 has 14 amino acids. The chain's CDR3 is CASSLLEWGPEAFF. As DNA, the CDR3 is TGTGCCAGCAGCCTCCTCGAATGGGGCCCTGAAGCTTTCTTT.

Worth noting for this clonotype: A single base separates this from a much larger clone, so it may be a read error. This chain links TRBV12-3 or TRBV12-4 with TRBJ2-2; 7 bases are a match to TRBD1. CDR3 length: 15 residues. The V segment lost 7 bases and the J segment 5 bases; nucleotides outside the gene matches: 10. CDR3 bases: TGTGCCAGCAACCCAGGGGGAAGAGGGACCGGGGAGCTGTTTTTT. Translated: CASNPGGRGTGELFF.

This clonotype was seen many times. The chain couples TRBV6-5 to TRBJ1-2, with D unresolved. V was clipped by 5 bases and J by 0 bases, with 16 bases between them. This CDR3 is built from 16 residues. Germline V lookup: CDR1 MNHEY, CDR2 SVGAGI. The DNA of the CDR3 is TGTGCCAGCAGTCGAACAATGAAACGGACTAACTATGGCTACACCTTC. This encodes CASSRTMKRTNYGYTF.

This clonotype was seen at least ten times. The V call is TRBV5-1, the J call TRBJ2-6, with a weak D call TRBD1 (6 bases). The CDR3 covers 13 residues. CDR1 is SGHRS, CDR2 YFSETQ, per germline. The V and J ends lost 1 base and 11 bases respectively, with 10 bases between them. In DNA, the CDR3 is TGCGCCAGCAGCTTGCAGGCAGGGGACGTCCTGACTTTC. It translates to CASSLQAGDVLTF.